Listed below are T cell receptor beta chains from one sample, sequenced in a study of shared clonotypes between healthy human individuals. TCRdb's table, derived via immunoSEQ multiplex PCR, lists solely in-frame clones and lacks some. The sample contains over 400,000 clones, approximately 84% of which appear only once. The sample taken for sequencing was PBMCs. Source of these receptors: a woman between 40 and 55 years old in good health. Some clones in this sample may be carry-over from other donors' samples. Each CDR3 is given with its conserved first and last residue. Fields, in order: V gene, J gene, D gene, clone size, CDR3 DNA, CDR3 protein. A D gene is named only where the DNA matches it firmly. The size of a clone is reported for some rows only, either as once, few or many, or as a class for expanded clones.

>TRBV7-2|TRBJ2-5|NA|NA
TGTGCCAGCAGCCTAAGGACGGCGGAGGAGACCCAGTACTTC
CASSLRTAEETQYF
>TRBV5-3|TRBJ1-1|NA|NA
TGTGCCAGCAGCTTGGGACAACGACAGAGGCGGGAAGCTTTCTTT
CASSLGQRQRREAFF
>TRBV6-1|TRBJ2-5|NA|NA
TGTGCCAGCAGTGAGGGGGTACGTGGACTAACTAGTCGTACAGAGACCCAGTACTTC
CASSEGVRGLTSRTETQYF
>TRBV11-1|TRBJ2-3|NA|NA
TGTGCCAGCAGCTTAGTTGGTAGCAGATCTAGCACAGATACGCAGTATTTT
CASSLVGSRSSTDTQYF
>TRBV6-1|TRBJ1-1|NA|few
TGTGCCAGCAAGGAGGAGGCCGAAGCTTTCTTT
CASKEEAEAFF
>TRBV11-2|TRBJ2-1|NA|NA
TGTGCCAGCAGCTTAGTAGGGGGGGATGAGCAGTTCTTC
CASSLVGGDEQFF
>TRBV5-6|TRBJ2-4|TRBD1|NA
TGTGCCAGCAGCTTCGCGGGACAGGACCCAAAACTAGCCAAAAACATTCAGTACTTC
CASSFAGQDPKLAKNIQYF
>TRBV4-1|TRBJ1-1|NA|NA
TGCGCCAGCAGCCAAGATCAGGCAGGTACTTTCTTT
CASSQDQAGTFF
>TRBV2|TRBJ1-1|NA|NA
TGTGCCAGCAGGGGACAAGAGAACACTGAAGCTTTCTTT
CASRGQENTEAFF
>TRBV7-2|TRBJ2-5|TRBD2|NA
TGTGCCAGCAGCCACGGGACTAGCTACCAAGAGACCCAGTACTTC
CASSHGTSYQETQYF
>TRBV2|TRBJ2-2|TRBD2|NA
TGTGCCAGCAGTGAATGGCTAGCGGGAATCACCGGGGAGCTGTTTTTT
CASSEWLAGITGELFF
>TRBV5-6|TRBJ1-1|NA|NA
TGTGCCAGCAGCGCCACAGAAAACACTGAAGCTTTCTTT
CASSATENTEAFF
>TRBV21-1|TRBJ1-1|NA|NA
TGTGCCAGCTCCCACGCGCAGGGTTACTTCACTGAAGCTTTCTTT
CASSHAQGYFTEAFF
>TRBV7-9|TRBJ2-3|TRBD2|NA
TGTGCCAGCAGCTTCCGGACTAGCGGGATTCGGAATACGCAGTATTTT
CASSFRTSGIRNTQYF
>TRBV6-1|TRBJ1-2|NA|NA
TGTGCCAGCAGTGTGGATCGATATGGCTACACCTTC
CASSVDRYGYTF
>TRBV15|TRBJ1-4|TRBD1|NA
TGTGCCACCAGCAGAGATCAGGGGGCAAGTGAAAAACTGTTTTTT
CATSRDQGASEKLFF
>TRBV6-4|TRBJ2-3|NA|few
TGTGCCAGCAGCGCGGTGGAGGCGGATACGCAGTATTTT
CASSAVEADTQYF
>TRBV20-1|TRBJ1-3|NA|NA
TGCAGTGCGCAATCTGGAAACACCATATATTTT
CSAQSGNTIYF
>TRBV5-6|TRBJ1-5|TRBD1|NA
TGTGCCAGCAGCTTGTATGGCGACAGGGGATCGAATAGCAATCAGCCCCAGCATTTT
CASSLYGDRGSNSNQPQHF
>TRBV4-2|TRBJ2-5|TRBD1|NA
TGTGCCAGCAGCCAGCCGGGACAGGGGTTTATAGAGACCCAGTACTTC
CASSQPGQGFIETQYF
>TRBV7-2|TRBJ2-3|NA|NA
TGTGCCAGCAGCCCACGAAGGGGGGGTAGCGGTGATACGCAGTATTTT
CASSPRRGGSGDTQYF
>TRBV20-1|TRBJ2-1|NA|NA
TGCAGTGCCTGGGACTCGCGAGGGCAGTTCTTC
CSAWDSRGQFF
>TRBV10-2|TRBJ2-5|TRBD2|once
TGCGCCAGCAGGTTTAGCGGGGGACAAGAGACCCAGTACTTC
CASRFSGGQETQYF
>TRBV19|TRBJ2-6|NA|many
TGTGCCAGTAGTATCCCAGGACGGCGGGCAGCTGGGGCCAACGTCCTGACTTTC
CASSIPGRRAAGANVLTF
>TRBV28|TRBJ1-4|NA|few
TGTGCCAGCAGCCCCCGGGACACACTGGAGGGACTGTTTTTT
CASSPRDTLEGLFF
>TRBV11-2|TRBJ2-1|TRBD2|NA
TGTGCCAGCAGCTTACATCGAGCGGGAGATAGTAATGAGCAGTTCTTC
CASSLHRAGDSNEQFF
>TRBV28|TRBJ2-3|TRBD2|NA
TGTGCCAGCAGTCGGTGGAGCGGGAGATCCGATACGCAGTATTTT
CASSRWSGRSDTQYF
>TRBV28|TRBJ2-2|NA|NA
TGTGCCAGCAGTTCAGCGGGAGCAGGGGGCACCGGGGAGCTGTTTTTT
CASSSAGAGGTGELFF
>TRBV30|TRBJ1-1|NA|NA
TGTGCCTGGAGTCTAGCCACTGAAGCTTTCTTT
CAWSLATEAFF
>TRBV6-6|TRBJ1-1|NA|NA
TGTGCCACCCAGGGGCGGTACACTGAAGCTTTCTTT
CATQGRYTEAFF
>TRBV4-3|TRBJ2-4|NA|NA
TGCGCCAGCAGCCAAGTTACTTATGGCATTCAGTACTTC
CASSQVTYGIQYF
>TRBV10-3|TRBJ1-2|TRBD1|once
TGTGCCATTGCCGGGACAGCCAACTATGGCTACACCTTC
CAIAGTANYGYTF
>TRBV6-5|TRBJ2-1|NA|once
TGTGCCGCACGGCCGGGGGCCCTTTCCTACAATGAGCAGTTCTTC
CAARPGALSYNEQFF
>TRBV29-1|TRBJ1-1|NA|once
TGCAGCGCCGGAGGAGGGTGGGGTATGAACACTGAAGCTTTCTTT
CSAGGGWGMNTEAFF
>TRBV19|TRBJ1-5|TRBD1|NA
TGTGCCAGTAGTGTTAACCCGGGACAGGGCCTGAATCAGCCCCAGCATTTT
CASSVNPGQGLNQPQHF
>TRBV5-5|TRBJ1-1|NA|NA
TGTGCCAGCAGCGTAGCCTGGCGGGCTTTCTTT
CASSVAWRAFF
>TRBV7-9|TRBJ2-6|NA|NA
TGTGCCAGCAGCTCCCCCTTTGAGGCCAACGTCCTGACTTTC
CASSSPFEANVLTF
>TRBV27|TRBJ2-7|NA|NA
TGTGCCAGCCGAGGGTCAGCCTACGAGCAGTACTTC
CASRGSAYEQYF
>TRBV27|TRBJ2-2|NA|once
TGTGCCAGCAGTTTAATGTCCCAGAACACCGGGGAGCTGTTTTTT
CASSLMSQNTGELFF
>TRBV27|TRBJ1-1|TRBD1|NA
TGTGCCAGCAGGGGGGACAGGGTCGGCGCTTTCTTT
CASRGDRVGAFF
>TRBV11-1|TRBJ2-7|NA|NA
TGTGCCAGCAGCCTAGGGGGGACTGGTACCTACGAGCAGTACTTC
CASSLGGTGTYEQYF
>TRBV4-2|TRBJ1-5|NA|NA
TGTGCCAGCAGCCAAGATCCGGCGGCCCGAGATAGCAATCAGCCCCAGCATTTT
CASSQDPAARDSNQPQHF
>TRBV4-3|TRBJ1-2|TRBD1|NA
TGCGCCAGCAGCCAAGATTTCGCGACAGGGCTAAACTATGGCTACACCTTC
CASSQDFATGLNYGYTF
>TRBV7-3|TRBJ1-1|NA|NA
TGTGCCAGCAGCCCGAGCGGCCCAAACACTGAAGCTTTCTTT
CASSPSGPNTEAFF
>TRBV28|TRBJ2-2|TRBD1|NA
TGTGCCAGCAGTTTCTCGTCAGGGGGCGATTTTTGGAACACCGGGGAGCTGTTTTTT
CASSFSSGGDFWNTGELFF